Presented here are 27 T cell receptor beta chains from one specimen sequenced in a study of blood T cell repertoires in COVID-19. Assay used: immunoSEQ multiplex PCR; TCRdb lists only in-frame clones, some missing. The table has about 230,000 clones, around 92% seen once. Sequenced sample: PBMCs or T cells enriched from blood (not recorded which). The receptors come from a woman aged 25 to 39 with acute COVID-19.

The gene calls are TRBV2 and TRBJ1-1; 8 bases agree with TRBD1. The germline V gene has CDR1 SNHLY and CDR2 FYNNEI. This CDR3 is 13 amino acids long. The J segment lost 3 bases and the V segment lost 11 bases, leaving 8 bases of the junction unmatched. CDR3 in DNA: TGTGCCGCCTTGGACAGGGAGGACACTGAAGCTTTCTTT. Translation: CAALDREDTEAFF.

The chain joins TRBV5-1 to TRBJ1-2; a weak D match, TRBD1 (5 bases). CDR1 SGHRS and CDR2 YFSETQ come from the germline V gene. The CDR3 is made up of 13 amino acids. Trimming took 5 bases from V and 4 from J, leaving 12 bases between them. The DNA of the CDR3 is TGCGCCAGCAGGTCCACAGGTTCCTATGGCTACACCTTC. Amino acids: CASRSTGSYGYTF. The full variable domain, in which reference TRBV5-1 and TRBJ1-2 provide the parts outside the CDR3, is KAGVTQTPRYLIKTRGQQVTLSCSPISGHRSVSWYQQTPGQGLQFLFEYFSETQRNKGNFPGRFSGRQFSNSRSEMNVSTLELGDSALYLCASRSTGSYGYTFGSGTRLTVV.

The chain joins TRBV2 to TRBJ2-3; 11 bases map to TRBD1. Germline values: CDR1 SNHLY, CDR2 FYNNEI. V lost 5 bases to trimming and J lost 4 bases; unmatched junction nucleotides: 5. CDR3 size: 15 residues. CDR3 region: CASSLDRGQSDTQYF. The CDR3 bases are TGTGCCAGCAGTTTGGACAGGGGGCAATCAGATACGCAGTATTTT.

This clone was picked up a small number of times. This rearrangement joins TRBV11-2 to TRBJ2-7, with 12 bases that match TRBD2. V shed 5 bases and J 3 bases; nucleotides not matched to a gene: 14. This CDR3 has 18 residues. Germline lookup yields CDR1 SGHAT and CDR2 FQNNGV. CDR3 coding DNA: TGTGCCAGCAGCGGCACTAGCGGGGGGCCCGATGGAAGCTACGAGCAGTACTTC. The encoded protein is CASSGTSGGPDGSYEQYF.

The chain couples TRBV11-2 to TRBJ2-3, with TRBD2 matching over 11 bases. CDR3 length: 16 residues. From germline, CDR1 is SGHAT and CDR2 FQNNGV. V trimming: 5 bases; J trimming: 5 bases; junction bases outside the gene matches: 9. CDR3 residues: CASSPRVAGGQDTQYF. CDR3 nucleotides: TGTGCCAGCAGCCCCCGAGTAGCGGGGGGGCAAGATACGCAGTATTTT.

The V call is TRBV29-1, the J call TRBJ1-2, with D perhaps TRBD1 (5 bases). The CDR3 loop spans 13 amino acids. CDR1 SQVTM and CDR2 ANQGSEA come from the germline V gene. Between the trimmed V and J ends, which lost 4 bases and 3 bases, there was a span of 12 bases. CDR3 DNA sequence: TGCAGCGTTGGATGGGGCCAGGACTATGGCTACACCTTC. It is translated as CSVGWGQDYGYTF.

The rearrangement uses TRBV30 and TRBJ1-4; 7 bases are a match to TRBD1. CDR1 GTSNPN and CDR2 SVGIG come from the germline V gene (reference sequence). CDR3 length: 15 amino acids. The trim removed 0 bases at V and 11 bases at J, leaving 12 bases unmatched. The CDR3 spells CAWSVSPDRVAKLFF. In DNA form, the CDR3 reads TGTGCCTGGAGTGTAAGCCCCGACAGGGTGGCGAAACTGTTTTTT.

The chain has TRBV7-9 and TRBJ2-3; D gene unclear. Germline-derived CDR1 and CDR2 are SEHNR and FQNEAQ (reference sequence). CDR3 length: 13 residues. With 0 bases removed from V and 5 bases from J, the gap between germline ends came to 6 bases. DNA of the CDR3: TGTGCCAGCAGCTTAGCCTATAGAGATACGCAGTATTTT. The encoded protein is CASSLAYRDTQYF.

For the CDR3, the DNA is TGTGCCAGTATCCCTCGAGGGGGCGTAAAAGGCTACACCTTC. Its protein product is CASIPRGGVKGYTF. The chain couples TRBV19 to TRBJ1-2; 7 bases match TRBD1. The CDR3 totals 14 residues. Germline CDR1 is LNHDA and CDR2 is SQIVND (reference sequence). The V segment lost 7 bases and the J segment 8 bases; nucleotides outside the gene matches: 13.

The rearrangement links TRBV7-6 to TRBJ1-1, with 8 positions matching TRBD1. The CDR3 is 14 residues long. Germline trimming cut 5 bases from V and 7 bases from J; bases unmatched to any gene: 9. The germline gives CDR1 SGHVS, CDR2 FNYEAQ. The CDR3 region is CASSPNRGDVEAFF. DNA of the CDR3: TGTGCCAGCAGCCCCAACAGGGGGGATGTTGAAGCTTTCTTT.

The chain combines TRBV18 with TRBJ1-4, with a weak D call TRBD1 (5 bases). The CDR3 runs 17 residues. Trimming pared 6 bases from V and 3 bases from J, leaving 20 bases between. Germline V lookup: CDR1 KGHSH, CDR2 LQKENI. CDR3 DNA: TGTGCCAGCTCGCCTATGCTCCAGGACAAGGCTAATGAAAAACTGTTTTTT. Encoded protein: CASSPMLQDKANEKLFF.

This clone was observed a few times. This chain uses TRBV27 with TRBJ1-6; TRBD1 is a possible D gene (5 bases). The germline gives CDR1 MNHEY, CDR2 SMNVEV (reference sequence). This CDR3 spans 17 amino acids. Trimming removed 0 bases from V and 9 bases from J, with 18 bases in between. CDR3 region: CASSLSRRGYPTSPLHF. The DNA for the CDR3 is TGTGCCAGCAGTTTATCGAGGAGGGGCTACCCTACTTCACCCCTCCACTTT.

The genes are TRBV6-2 or TRBV6-3 and TRBJ1-3, with unresolved D. Germline V lookup: CDR1 MNHEY, CDR2 SVGEGT. The CDR3 length is 17 residues. V dropped 2 bases and J dropped 0 bases, with 14 bases sitting between them. This CDR3 is CASSYGGAPRSGNTIYF. As DNA, the CDR3 is TGTGCCAGCAGTTACGGTGGAGCACCCCGCTCTGGAAACACCATATATTTT.

The rearrangement uses TRBV4-1 and TRBJ1-2; 7 nucleotides agree with TRBD1. The germline CDR1 and CDR2 sequences are MGHRA and YSYEKL. This CDR3 has 15 residues. Trimming at V came to 3 bases and at J to 0 bases, leaving 4 bases not matched to a gene. CDR3: CASSQWGQTNYGYTF. The CDR3 nucleotides are TGCGCCAGCAGCCAGTGGGGACAGACTAACTATGGCTACACCTTC.

The chain recombines TRBV27 with TRBJ2-7, with 9 bases lining up with TRBD1. V lost 5 bases, J lost 2 bases, and 4 bases stayed unmatched. CDR1 and CDR2 (germline): MNHEY, SMNVEV (reference sequence). There are 14 residues in the CDR3. As DNA, the CDR3 is TGTGCCAGCAGTGGCACAGGGGGCACCTACGAGCAGTACTTC. Translated, it gives CASSGTGGTYEQYF.

The chain is built from TRBV9 and TRBJ2-3, with 15 bases matching TRBD2. The CDR3 loop spans 16 amino acids. Unmatched junction bases numbered 4, after V lost 3 bases and J lost 5 bases. CDR1 is SGDLS and CDR2 is YYNGEE in the germline V gene. The CDR3 DNA follows: TGTGCCAGCAGCGCCCGGACTAGCGGGGGGGTAGATACGCAGTATTTT. This encodes CASSARTSGGVDTQYF.

The gene calls are TRBV3-1 (or the pseudogene TRBV3-2) and TRBJ2-6; possible D gene TRBD2, 5 bases. Trimming removed 1 base from V and 1 base from J, with 8 bases in between. Germline lookup yields CDR1 LGHDT and CDR2 YNNKEL (reference sequence). The CDR3 contains 16 residues. The CDR3 DNA reads TGTGCCAGCAGCCAAGGGTCGGGATCTGGGGCCAACGTCCTGACTTTC. Protein sequence: CASSQGSGSGANVLTF.

This clone was found once. The J gene is TRBJ1-5, the V gene TRBV4-2; D gene uncertain. The CDR3 loop spans 17 amino acids. Trimming stripped 1 base from V and 0 bases from J, with 13 bases between. Germline V lookup: CDR1 LGHNA, CDR2 YNFKEQ. Here the CDR3 DNA reads TGTGCCAGCAGCCAAGGTCGGACTGCTTATAGCAATCAGCCCCAGCATTTT. Its protein is CASSQGRTAYSNQPQHF.

The chain has TRBV7-8 and TRBJ1-2, with D unresolved. There are 16 residues in the CDR3. Per germline, CDR1 SGHVS and CDR2 FQNEAQ. Between the trimmed V and J ends, which lost 1 base and 2 bases, there was a span of 14 bases. The CDR3 spells CASSLVVAGENYGYTF. The CDR3, as DNA: TGTGCCAGCAGCTTAGTTGTGGCCGGGGAAAACTATGGCTACACCTTC.

This sequence joins TRBV9 and TRBJ1-5; TRBD1 aligns across 7 bases. After removal of 7 bases from V and 4 bases from J, the junction contained 8 bases not matched to a gene. Germline CDR1 is SGDLS and CDR2 is YYNGEE. The CDR3 is 14 residues long. CDR3 in DNA: TGTGCCAGCGCCCGGACAGGAAATAATCAGCCCCAGCATTTT. Residues: CASARTGNNQPQHF.

The CDR3: CASGPPTSGGFYEQYF. DNA of the CDR3: TGTGCCAGCGGCCCCCCAACTAGCGGGGGGTTCTACGAGCAGTACTTC. This chain connects TRBV5-5 to TRBJ2-7, with 12 nucleotides matching TRBD2. The CDR3 length is 16 residues. Trimming cost V 7 bases and J 3 bases; bases outside gene matches: 11. Germline V CDR1 and CDR2: SGHKS, YYEKEE (reference sequence).

Only one count was recorded for this clone. The J gene is TRBJ2-1, the V gene TRBV6-1; D not certain. This CDR3 has 13 residues. Germline CDR1 and CDR2: MNHNS and SASEGT. The V end lost 3 bases, the J end lost 6 bases, and 9 bases lay between the germline ends. DNA of the CDR3: TGTGCCAGCAGTGAGTGGGCTTCCAATGAGCAGTTCTTC. Its protein is CASSEWASNEQFF.

This clone was counted between two and nine times. V usage is TRBV3-1 (or the pseudogene TRBV3-2) and J usage is TRBJ2-1; no definite D call. Per the germline V gene, CDR1 is LGHDT and CDR2 is YNNKEL (reference sequence). The V and J ends lost 0 bases and 0 bases respectively, with 15 bases between them. The CDR3 is made up of 18 amino acids. CDR3 protein: CASSQDRDGRSSYNEQFF. The CDR3 nucleotides are TGTGCCAGCAGCCAAGATCGAGACGGCCGGAGCTCCTACAATGAGCAGTTCTTC.

V is TRBV5-6 and J is TRBJ2-3, with 10 bases aligning to TRBD2. Losses at the gene ends were 0 bases for V and 0 bases for J; bases not matched to a gene: 4. Germline CDR1 SGHDT, CDR2 YYEEEE. This CDR3 is 17 amino acids long. The CDR3 sequence is CASSLALAGASTDTQYF. The CDR3 DNA reads TGTGCCAGCAGCTTGGCCCTAGCGGGGGCTAGCACAGATACGCAGTATTTT.

This chain joins TRBV19 and TRBJ1-5, with 9 bases fitting TRBD1. CDR1 LNHDA and CDR2 SQIVND come from the germline V gene (reference sequence). V lost 6 bases to trimming and J lost 5 bases; unmatched junction nucleotides: 5. The CDR3 contains 14 residues. In DNA, the CDR3 is TGTGCCAGTAGCTCCGGGACAGGGTATCAGCCCCAGCATTTT. This translates into CASSSGTGYQPQHF.

The rearrangement uses TRBV11-2 and TRBJ2-1, with TRBD1 identical over 9 bases. From germline, CDR1 is SGHAT and CDR2 FQNNGV. The ends lost 3 bases at V and 12 bases at J; junction bases unmatched: 15. CDR3 length: 16 residues. Written as DNA, the CDR3 is TGTGCCAGCAGCTTCGGGGGACAGGGTGGTCCCCAAGTGCAGTTCTTC. This encodes CASSFGGQGGPQVQFF.

This chain connects TRBV9 to TRBJ1-2; 8 nucleotides line up with TRBD1. There are 12 residues in the CDR3. CDR1 and CDR2 (germline): SGDLS, YYNGEE. V shed 4 bases and J 8 bases; nucleotides not matched to a gene: 4. In DNA, the CDR3 is TGTGCCAGCAGCCGGGACAGGAAAGGCTACACCTTC. As protein: CASSRDRKGYTF.